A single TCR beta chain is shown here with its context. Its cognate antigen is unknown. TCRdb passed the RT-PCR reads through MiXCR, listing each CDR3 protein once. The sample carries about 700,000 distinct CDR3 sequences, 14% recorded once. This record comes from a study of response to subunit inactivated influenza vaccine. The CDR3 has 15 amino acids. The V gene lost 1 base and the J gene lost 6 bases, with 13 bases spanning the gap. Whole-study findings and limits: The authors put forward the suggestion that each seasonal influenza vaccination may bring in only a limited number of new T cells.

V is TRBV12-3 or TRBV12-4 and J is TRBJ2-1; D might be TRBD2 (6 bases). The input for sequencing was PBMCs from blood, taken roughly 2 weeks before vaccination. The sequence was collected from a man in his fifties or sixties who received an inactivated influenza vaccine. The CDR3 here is CASSLGPPGVNEQFF. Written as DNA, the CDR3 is TGTGCCAGCAGTTTAGGCCCGCCGGGGGTCAATGAGCAGTTCTTC.